The text below deals with one T cell receptor (beta chain). The repertoire was sequenced with immunoSEQ multiplex PCR; TCRdb's copy has only in-frame clones and lacks some. The table has tens of thousands of clones, about three quarters seen once. The data stem from a study of blood T cell repertoires in COVID-19. Study in general: Samples representing acute and convalescent COVID-19 were sourced from the United States, Italy and Spain. T cells, B-cell-depleted T cells, or PBMCs provided the cDNA or gDNA that served as material.

This CDR3 is built from 14 residues. The germline gives CDR1 SGHVS, CDR2 FQNEAQ. V lost 6 bases and J 4 bases, leaving 13 bases between the germline ends. Patients in Seattle were enrolled during active infection, then followed longitudinally. The J gene is TRBJ2-1, the V gene TRBV7-8, with D maybe TRBD1 (5 bases). The sample taken for sequencing was peripheral blood. The sequence was collected from a man aged 25-40 years with COVID-19, enrolled during active disease. CDR3 nucleotides: TGTGCCAGCAGACCTACCGACAGATACAATGAGCAGTTCTTC. Translating it yields CASRPTDRYNEQFF.